The 26 T cell receptor beta chains listed next were all sequenced from one sample in a study of cytomegalovirus exposure and HLA in healthy donors (dated by TCRdb to about 2017). Library preparation used the immunoSEQ multiplex PCR assay. For the multiplex PCR, a mixture combining 60 forward primers for TCR Vbeta segments and 13 reverse primers for TCR Jbeta segments was used. This immuneACCESS table, as held by TCRdb, lists in-frame sequences with V and J called but not all clones. Of the missing ones, under half trace to an unresolved V gene in checked studies; the others have no known cause. Within this sample are under 200,000 clones, with approximately 71% of them counted one time only. Approximately 1.4% of the sample comes from the top ten. Sequencing used PBMCs. The receptors come from a girl aged 10 to 17 in good health and CMV-seronegative.

This clone showed up just a few times. The chain employs TRBV6-1 and TRBJ2-3; D is uncertain. CDR3 length equals 11 residues. The germline V gene encodes CDR1 MNHNS and CDR2 SASEGT. The V end lost 10 bases, the J end lost 4 bases, and 9 bases lay between the germline ends. CDR3 protein: CAISLSDTQYF. CDR3 coding DNA: TGTGCCATCTCTCTTTCAGATACGCAGTATTTT.

The rearrangement uses TRBV25-1 and TRBJ2-1; 8 nucleotides align to TRBD2. The CDR3 consists of 14 residues. Germline trimming cut 2 bases from V and 7 bases from J; bases unmatched to any gene: 4. Per the germline V gene, CDR1 is MGHDK and CDR2 is SYGVNS. The DNA of the CDR3 is TGTGCCAGCAGTGAACCACCGGGAGGGAATGAGCAGTTCTTC. As protein: CASSEPPGGNEQFF.

This clone appeared a single time. The chain carries TRBV27 and TRBJ2-3, with TRBD2 matching over 9 bases. In germline, CDR1 is MNHEY, CDR2 SMNVEV (reference sequence). After removal of 4 bases from V and 4 bases from J, the junction contained 6 bases not matched to a gene. The CDR3 is 15 amino acids. Here the CDR3 reads CASSSLRGGSDTQYF. CDR3 coding DNA: TGTGCCAGCAGTTCCTTGCGGGGGGGTTCAGATACGCAGTATTTT.

The rearrangement joins TRBV7-6 to TRBJ1-5; 9 positions agree with TRBD1. V was clipped by 0 bases and J by 5 bases; unmatched bases: 14. The CDR3 contains 19 residues. Germline V gene sequence: CDR1 SGHVS, CDR2 FNYEAQ. CDR3 residues: CASSLALGQGLGGHQPQHF. The CDR3 DNA is TGTGCCAGCAGCTTAGCTTTGGGACAGGGCTTGGGGGGGCATCAGCCCCAGCATTTT.

V and J are TRBV7-3 and TRBJ2-7; D might be TRBD2 (6 bases). This CDR3 spans 13 amino acids. The germline V gene has CDR1 SGHTA and CDR2 FQGTGA. The V end was cut by 5 bases, the J end by 9 bases, with 17 bases between. In nucleotides, the CDR3 is TGTGCCAGCAGCGTCAGGGACTCTACGACGCAGTACTTC. Protein: CASSVRDSTTQYF.

The chain joins TRBV5-1 to TRBJ2-7, with TRBD1 as a possible D gene (6 bases). This CDR3 contains 16 residues. Trimming removed 0 bases from V and 4 bases from J, with 17 bases in between. Per germline, CDR1 SGHRS and CDR2 YFSETQ. CDR3 protein: CASSLEGDKRVYEQYF. The CDR3 nucleotides are TGCGCCAGCAGCTTGGAGGGGGACAAACGGGTTTACGAGCAGTACTTC.

This chain connects TRBV12-5 to TRBJ1-2, with D maybe TRBD1 (5 bases). Trimming shortened V by 2 bases and J by 6 bases, and 7 bases separated the two germline ends. Germline-derived CDR1 and CDR2 are LGHNT and FRNRAP. This CDR3 spans 12 amino acids. DNA of the CDR3: TGTGCTAGTGGTTTGAAGACAGATGGCTACACCTTC. Protein sequence: CASGLKTDGYTF.

This clone was found a few times. This chain connects TRBV5-1 to TRBJ2-5, with a tentative D call TRBD1 (6 bases). V dropped 4 bases and J dropped 4 bases, with 11 bases sitting between them. The CDR3 sequence is 13 residues long. Per germline, CDR1 SGHRS and CDR2 YFSETQ. Here the CDR3 DNA reads TGCGCCAGCAGCCCGGACAGAGTAGAGACCCAGTACTTC. Translating it yields CASSPDRVETQYF.

The CDR3 DNA is TGTGCCAGCAGTTTGAGGACAGGGGGCTTAGAAAAACTGTTTTTT. This translates into CASSLRTGGLEKLFF. The chain links TRBV27 to TRBJ1-4; 11 nucleotides line up with TRBD1. The length of the CDR3 is 15 residues. Germline CDR1 is MNHEY and CDR2 is SMNVEV (reference sequence). V was clipped by 3 bases and J by 8 bases; unmatched bases: 5.

The rearrangement joins TRBV6-6 to TRBJ1-2; TRBD1 agrees at 7 bases. The CDR3 is made up of 13 amino acids. With 4 bases clipped from V and 7 bases from J, the junction kept 6 bases outside the gene matches. Germline lookup yields CDR1 MNHNY and CDR2 SVGAGI (reference sequence). The CDR3 DNA is TGTGCCAGCAGTTTCGGACAGGAAGGTGGCTACACCTTC. Amino acids: CASSFGQEGGYTF.

The chain combines TRBV18 with TRBJ1-1, with TRBD1 identical over 7 bases. Germline CDR1 and CDR2: KGHSH and LQKENI. The CDR3 has 13 amino acids. V lost 5 bases to trimming and J lost 8 bases; unmatched junction nucleotides: 8. In DNA, the CDR3 is TGTGCCAGCTCAGATACAGGGGTTCCCGAAGCTTTCTTT. Translating it yields CASSDTGVPEAFF. Filled out from reference TRBV18 and TRBJ1-1, the complete variable domain reads NAGVMQNPRHLVRRRGQEARLRCSPMKGHSHVYWYRQLPEEGLKFMVYLQKENIIDESGMPKERFSAEFPKEGPSILRIQQVVRGDSAAYFCASSDTGVPEAFFGQGTRLTVV.

The chain carries TRBV6-1 and TRBJ2-1; 8 bases are a match to TRBD2. CDR3 size: 15 residues. The ends lost 3 bases at V and 7 bases at J; junction bases unmatched: 8. Germline V CDR1 and CDR2: MNHNS, SASEGT. DNA of the CDR3: TGTGCCAGCAGTGACCCGGGGGGGCCTTTTAATGAGCAGTTCTTC. It yields the protein CASSDPGGPFNEQFF.

This clone has a handful of counts. CDR3 amino acids: CASSKHRVDYNEQFF. CDR3 coding DNA: TGTGCCAGCAGCAAACACAGGGTGGACTACAATGAGCAGTTCTTC. V usage is TRBV11-2 and J usage is TRBJ2-1, with a possible D match to TRBD1 (6 bases). The CDR3 runs 15 residues. V lost 5 bases and J 3 bases, leaving 14 bases between the germline ends. The germline V gene has CDR1 SGHAT and CDR2 FQNNGV.

The rearrangement joins TRBV6-5 to TRBJ1-1; D is possibly TRBD1 (5 bases). Per germline, CDR1 MNHEY and CDR2 SVGAGI. V lost 2 bases and J 3 bases, leaving 13 bases between the germline ends. CDR3 size: 15 residues. The DNA for the CDR3 is TGTGCCAGCAGTTACGGGGGGGGAGGGGACACTGAAGCTTTCTTT. This codes for CASSYGGGGDTEAFF.

The chain uses TRBV7-9 and TRBJ1-3; no clear D. CDR1 is SEHNR, CDR2 FQNEAQ, per germline (reference sequence). Deletions cut 1 base from V and 2 bases from J, with 12 bases between. CDR3 length equals 16 residues. The CDR3 reads CASSLVAGVAGNTIYF. In nucleotides, the CDR3 is TGTGCCAGCAGCTTAGTGGCGGGTGTTGCTGGAAACACCATATATTTT.

The rearrangement uses TRBV7-9 and TRBJ2-1; 8 positions match TRBD2. Germline CDR1 SEHNR, CDR2 FQNEAQ (reference sequence). The CDR3 covers 15 residues. Germline trimming cut 11 bases from V and 0 bases from J; bases unmatched to any gene: 9. CDR3 coding DNA: TGTGCCGCCGGGGGGGACCTACACTCCTACAATGAGCAGTTCTTC. It codes for CAAGGDLHSYNEQFF.

The chain couples TRBV5-5 to TRBJ1-5, with 8 bases identical to TRBD1. The ends lost 4 bases at V and 4 bases at J; junction bases unmatched: 7. The CDR3 extends over 15 amino acids. Per germline, CDR1 SGHKS and CDR2 YYEKEE (reference sequence). The CDR3 protein is CASSMAGQVNQPQHF. CDR3 nucleotides: TGTGCCAGCAGCATGGCGGGACAGGTGAATCAGCCCCAGCATTTT.

This sequence joins TRBV6-4 and TRBJ2-6; D is unclear. There are 15 residues in the CDR3. Germline assignment: CDR1 MRHNA and CDR2 SNTAGT. Trimming shortened V by 2 bases and J by 0 bases, and 5 bases separated the two germline ends. The CDR3 here is CASSDPVSGANVLTF. DNA for the CDR3: TGTGCCAGCAGTGACCCGGTCTCTGGGGCCAACGTCCTGACTTTC.

The V gene is TRBV5-1, the J gene TRBJ2-7, with D possibly TRBD1 on 5 matching bases. The V end lost 1 base, the J end lost 2 bases, and 7 bases lay between the germline ends. CDR3 length: 13 residues. CDR1 and CDR2 (germline): SGHRS, YFSETQ. The DNA of the CDR3 is TGCGCCAGCAGCTTGAGACAGCCCTACGAGCAGTACTTC. It encodes CASSLRQPYEQYF.

The chain uses TRBV19 and TRBJ2-2; D gene ambiguous. The V gene's germline CDR1 is LNHDA and CDR2 SQIVND (reference sequence). The CDR3 extends over 14 amino acids. V was cut by 6 bases and J by 1 base, with 9 bases left in between. CDR3 in DNA: TGTGCCAGTAGCACTGTTCTGAACACCGGGGAGCTGTTTTTT. It is translated as CASSTVLNTGELFF.

This chain uses TRBV19 with TRBJ1-1; D gene uncertain. V lost 1 base, J lost 4 bases, and 7 bases lay in between. Looked up from germline, CDR1 is LNHDA and CDR2 is SQIVND (reference sequence). CDR3 length: 13 residues. CDR3 in amino acids: CASSIVPGTEAFF. CDR3 nucleotide sequence: TGTGCCAGTAGTATAGTACCGGGCACTGAAGCTTTCTTT.

The table lists this clone with a count of one. The junction departs from the called germline gene at one end, perhaps through a read error. The chain joins TRBV27 to TRBJ1-4, with D perhaps TRBD1 (6 bases). CDR1 and CDR2 (germline): MNHEY, SMNVEV (reference sequence). The CDR3 is made up of 14 amino acids. DNA of the CDR3: TGTGCCAGCAGTATATCGCCGGGACAAGAAAAACTGTTTTTT. It codes for CASSISPGQEKLFF.

This sequence joins TRBV6-1 and TRBJ1-4; D unclear. V shed 7 bases and J shed 6 bases, with 15 bases lying between them. The germline gives CDR1 MNHNS, CDR2 SASEGT. CDR3 length equals 14 residues. The CDR3, as DNA: TGTGCCAGCATGGAGGCCCTGGACTATGAAAAACTGTTTTTT. Amino acid sequence: CASMEALDYEKLFF.

The rearrangement uses TRBV9 and TRBJ1-1, with D unclear. The CDR3 has 15 residues. The germline V and J ends were trimmed by 0 bases and 1 base, with 10 bases remaining between them. Looked up from germline, CDR1 is SGDLS and CDR2 is YYNGEE. Written as DNA, the CDR3 is TGTGCCAGCAGCGTAGAACCCAGCGCGAACACTGAAGCTTTCTTT. Its translation: CASSVEPSANTEAFF.

The chain joins TRBV30 to TRBJ1-5; D gene ambiguous. V lost 2 bases, J lost 5 bases, and 10 bases lay in between. This CDR3 spans 13 amino acids. Germline lookup yields CDR1 GTSNPN and CDR2 SVGIG (reference sequence). The CDR3 region is CAWSFGSYQPQHF. The DNA for the CDR3 is TGTGCCTGGAGTTTCGGGTCCTATCAGCCCCAGCATTTT. The full variable domain, with the rest looked up from reference TRBV30 and TRBJ1-5, is SQTIHQWPATLVQPVGSPLSLECTVEGTSNPNLYWYRQAAGRGLQLLFYSVGIGQISSEVPQNLSASRPQDRQFILSSKKLLLSDSGFYLCAWSFGSYQPQHFGDGTRLSIL.

This clone was recorded a few times. The chain joins TRBV2 to TRBJ1-4; TRBD1 agrees at 8 bases. The CDR3 has 17 amino acids. Trimming took 0 bases from V and 8 from J; bases not matched to a gene: 11. Germline lookup yields CDR1 SNHLY and CDR2 FYNNEI. The CDR3 coding sequence is TGTGCCAGCAGTGAAGCGTTGTTTCAGGGGGCGGGAGAAAAACTGTTTTTT. It is translated as CASSEALFQGAGEKLFF.